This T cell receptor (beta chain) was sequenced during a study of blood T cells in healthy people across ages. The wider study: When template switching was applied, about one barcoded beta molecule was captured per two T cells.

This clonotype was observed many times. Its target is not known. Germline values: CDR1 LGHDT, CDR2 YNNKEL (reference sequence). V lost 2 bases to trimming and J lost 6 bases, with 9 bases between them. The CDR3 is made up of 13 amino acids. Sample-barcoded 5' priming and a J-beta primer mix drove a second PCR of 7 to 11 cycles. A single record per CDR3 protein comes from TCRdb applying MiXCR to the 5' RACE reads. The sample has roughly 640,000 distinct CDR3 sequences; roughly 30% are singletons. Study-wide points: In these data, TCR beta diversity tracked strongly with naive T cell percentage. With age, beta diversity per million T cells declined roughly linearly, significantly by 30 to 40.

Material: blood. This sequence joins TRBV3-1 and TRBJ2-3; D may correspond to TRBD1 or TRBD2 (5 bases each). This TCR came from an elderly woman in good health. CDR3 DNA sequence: TGTGCCAGCAGCCAAAGCTGGGGGGATACGCAGTATTTT. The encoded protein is CASSQSWGDTQYF.